The present entry profiles one T cell receptor (beta chain) with its context. The authors ran a second PCR of roughly 7 to 11 cycles using a sample-barcoded 5' primer and a J-beta primer mix. TCRdb reprocessed the 5' RACE reads with MiXCR, giving one entry per CDR3 protein. Of under 750,000 distinct CDR3 sequences listed, 45% to 55% were seen once; the top ten hold around 25%. These data originate in a study of blood T cells in healthy people across ages. CDR1 SEHNR and CDR2 FQNEAQ come from the germline V gene (reference sequence). The CDR3 sequence is 16 residues long. The V and J ends lost 5 bases and 6 bases, in that order; junction bases with no gene match: 8.

This TCR was sampled from a man older than 75 in good health. The chain carries TRBV7-9 and TRBJ2-1, with 12 bases lining up with TRBD2. Sequencing used blood. The CDR3 spells CASSPTSGSEGNEQFF. CDR3 DNA: TGTGCCAGCAGCCCGACTAGCGGGAGTGAAGGCAATGAGCAGTTCTTC.